This T cell receptor beta chain comes out of a study of blood T cell repertoires in COVID-19. At the level of the study: Spain, Italy and the United States supplied samples that represented acute and convalescent COVID-19.

Authors' methods: Estimated nucleated cell counts came from reference gene primer amplification. Measured with immunoSEQ multiplex PCR; TCRdb has only the in-frame clones, and not every one. Clone size and the V and J calls come from that table; the DNA yielded D and trimming. The repertoire holds approximately 250,000 clones, with 70% to 90% as singletons. This CDR3 has 11 amino acids. CDR1 is SQVTM and CDR2 is ANQGSEA in the germline V gene. The ends were cut back, 7 bases at V and 0 bases at J, with 6 bases in the middle. The sequenced sample was peripheral blood. This TCR derives from a young man with active or convalescent COVID-19. The V gene is TRBV29-1, the J gene TRBJ1-1; D uncertain. CDR3 nucleotides: TGCAGCGGCGCCGTGAACACTGAAGCTTTCTTT. Translation: CSGAVNTEAFF.